This T cell receptor (beta chain) stems from a study of response to subunit inactivated influenza vaccine. With regard to this clonotype: Antigen: not known.

TCRdb re-called the RT-PCR reads with MiXCR, one entry per CDR3 protein. The table has 430,000 or so distinct CDR3 sequences, around 9.9% seen once; the top ten hold about 12%. Study results and limitations: The authors offered the suggestion that each seasonal influenza vaccination recruits few new T cells.

Looked up from germline, CDR1 is SGHRS and CDR2 is YFSETQ. The CDR3 has 14 residues. Trimming at V came to 4 bases and at J to 4 bases, leaving 6 bases not matched to a gene. This receptor was obtained from a man aged 50 to 60 who received an inactivated influenza vaccine. The V and J genes are TRBV5-1 and TRBJ2-5; 8 nucleotides agree with TRBD2. Sequenced material: PBMCs from blood, taken around seven weeks after vaccination. CDR3 DNA: TGCGCCAGCAGCCCCGGACTAGCACGAGAGACCCAGTACTTC. This codes for CASSPGLARETQYF. The whole variable domain, filled in from reference TRBV5-1 and TRBJ2-5, reads KAGVTQTPRYLIKTRGQQVTLSCSPISGHRSVSWYQQTPGQGLQFLFEYFSETQRNKGNFPGRFSGRQFSNSRSEMNVSTLELGDSALYLCASSPGLARETQYFGPGTRLLVL.